This T cell receptor beta chain was recorded in a study of lymphopenia after photon versus proton radiotherapy. Overall study findings and caveats: After the lymphocyte nadir, photon-treated repertoires showed oligoclonal expansion, especially of CD8+ Temra cells. Better survival with proton therapy was suggested as possible, not demonstrated. Under photons, naive T cells and diversity fell while effector/memory populations rose.

This CDR3 spans 13 amino acids. The germline V and J ends were trimmed by 5 bases and 4 bases, with 8 bases remaining between them. CDR1 SGHNT and CDR2 YENEEA come from the germline V gene. Comment on this clone: Its antigen is undetermined.

Produced via immunoSEQ multiplex PCR; TCRdb's table is partial and in-frame only. The sample has under 35,000 clones, roughly 87% seen once. The chain links TRBV11-3 to TRBJ2-2; D possibly corresponds to TRBD1 (5 bases). The specimen comprised peripheral blood, sampled from a patient treated with proton-based radiotherapy. This clonotype was sampled from a woman aged 70-85 years with pancreatic cancer. Some clones in this sample may be carry-over from other donors' samples. The CDR3 DNA follows: TGTGCCAGCAGCCCCGACAGCACCGGGGAGCTGTTTTTT. Protein: CASSPDSTGELFF.